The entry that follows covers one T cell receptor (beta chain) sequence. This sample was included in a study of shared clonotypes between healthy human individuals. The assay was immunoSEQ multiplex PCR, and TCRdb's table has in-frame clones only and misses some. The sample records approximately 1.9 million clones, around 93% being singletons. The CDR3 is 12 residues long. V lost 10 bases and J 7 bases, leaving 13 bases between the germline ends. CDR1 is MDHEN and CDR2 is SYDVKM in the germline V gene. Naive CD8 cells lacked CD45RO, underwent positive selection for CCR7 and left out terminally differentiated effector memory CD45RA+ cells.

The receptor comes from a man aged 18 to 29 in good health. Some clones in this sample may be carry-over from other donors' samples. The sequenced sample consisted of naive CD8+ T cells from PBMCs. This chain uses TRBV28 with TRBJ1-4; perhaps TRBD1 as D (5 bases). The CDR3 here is CAIGGEGEKLFF. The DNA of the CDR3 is TGTGCCATCGGGGGAGAGGGTGAAAAACTGTTTTTT.